These 29 T cell receptor beta chains were sequenced from one sample in a study of monozygotic twins with inflammatory bowel disease (dated by TCRdb to about 2019). Library preparation used 5' RACE. The instrument given in TCRdb is Illumina HiSeq 2500. Each entry corresponds to one CDR3 protein sequence from reads that TCRdb reprocessed, and DNA is not given. The sample's table lists a count of 300,000 to 400,000 distinct CDR3 sequences. Of the sample, around 2% is held by the ten largest clones. Material: blood. The receptors here all came from a human donor with ulcerative colitis or Crohn's disease, or a healthy co-twin of an affected twin (not recorded which).

The chain is built from TRBV6-2 or TRBV6-3 and TRBJ2-3; TCRdb gives TRBD1 as the D gene, but with no DNA this cannot be confirmed. This CDR3 has 15 amino acids. Germline values: CDR1 MNHEY, CDR2 SVGEGT. This CDR3 is CASSRTGDFTDTQYF.

The V and J genes are TRBV24-1 and TRBJ1-5; the TCRdb D gene call, TRBD1, has no DNA to confirm it. The CDR3 length is 15 residues. The germline CDR1 and CDR2 sequences are KGHDR and SFDVKD. CDR3 loop: CATSDGTVRNQPQHF.

The rearrangement uses TRBV12-3 or TRBV12-4 and TRBJ1-5. This CDR3 has 13 amino acids. This CDR3 is CASSGMPNQPQHF.

The chain has TRBV11-2 and TRBJ2-4; TCRdb designates TRBD1, a call that cannot be tested without DNA. CDR1 and CDR2 from the germline V gene are SGHAT and FQNNGV. The length of the CDR3 is 16 residues. CDR3 region: CASSSSGGFTKNIQYF. Using reference TRBV11-2 and TRBJ2-4 for the parts outside the CDR3, the full variable domain is EAGVAQSPRYKIIEKRQSVAFWCNPISGHATLYWYQQILGQGPKLLIQFQNNGVVDDSQLPKDRFSAERLKGVDSTLKIQPAKLEDSAVYLCASSSSGGFTKNIQYFGAGTRLSVL.

The CDR3 protein is CASSGGGTQYF. V usage is TRBV7-9 and J usage is TRBJ2-5. Germline V gene lookup returns CDR1 SEHNR and CDR2 FQNEAQ (reference sequence). The CDR3 sequence is 11 residues long.

The chain couples TRBV7-3 to TRBJ2-3. CDR1 is SGHTA, CDR2 FQGTGA, per germline. The CDR3 has 15 amino acids. CDR3 residues: CASSRDGAFADTQYF.

The V gene is TRBV7-2, the J gene TRBJ2-5; TCRdb selects TRBD2, and the lack of DNA leaves this call unchecked. Germline V gene data show CDR1 as SGHTA and CDR2 as FQGNSA. The length of the CDR3 is 17 residues. The CDR3 loop reads CASSTRSSGGSQETQYF.

The chain combines TRBV6-1 with TRBJ1-4; TCRdb outputs TRBD1, but without DNA this stays unchecked. The CDR3 length is 19 residues. Germline lookup yields CDR1 MNHNS and CDR2 SASEGT. The CDR3 here is CASSLTLVGSGLENEKLFF.

The genes are TRBV6-1 and TRBJ2-7; TCRdb gives TRBD1 as the D gene, but with no DNA this cannot be confirmed. This CDR3 has 14 residues. Germline V gives CDR1 MNHNS, CDR2 SASEGT. The CDR3 region is CASSLIGGTLEQYF.

This chain uses TRBV4-1 with TRBJ2-4; TCRdb picks TRBD1, but there is no DNA to check that call. Germline V gene lookup returns CDR1 MGHRA and CDR2 YSYEKL. The CDR3 extends over 14 amino acids. The CDR3 spells CASSQRGRLDIQYF.

The rearrangement joins TRBV18 to TRBJ2-1. The germline gives CDR1 KGHSH, CDR2 LQKENI. The CDR3 spans 16 residues. The CDR3 region is CASSPMDRGLYNEQFF. Complete variable domain (other parts from reference TRBV18 and TRBJ2-1): NAGVMQNPRHLVRRRGQEARLRCSPMKGHSHVYWYRQLPEEGLKFMVYLQKENIIDESGMPKERFSAEFPKEGPSILRIQQVVRGDSAAYFCASSPMDRGLYNEQFFGPGTRLTVL.

The rearrangement uses TRBV9 and TRBJ2-3; TCRdb proposes TRBD1, but this gene call is untestable without DNA. The CDR3 covers 15 residues. Germline V lookup: CDR1 SGDLS, CDR2 YYNGEE. The CDR3 reads CASSVGSGDTDTQYF. Using reference TRBV9 and TRBJ2-3 for the parts outside the CDR3, the full variable domain is DSGVTQTPKHLITATGQRVTLRCSPRSGDLSVYWYQQSLDQGLQFLIQYYNGEERAKGNILERFSAQQFPDLHSELNLSSLELGDSALYFCASSVGSGDTDTQYFGPGTRLTVL.

The CDR3 reads CASSLLGRGYSDTQYF. This rearrangement joins TRBV11-2 to TRBJ2-3; the D gene TCRdb calls, TRBD1, cannot be checked with no DNA. The CDR3 totals 16 residues. Germline lookup yields CDR1 SGHAT and CDR2 FQNNGV.

The CDR3 is CASGLRSEQYF. V is TRBV6-6 and J is TRBJ2-7. The CDR3 runs 11 residues. Germline loops: CDR1 MNHNY, CDR2 SVGAGI (reference sequence).

The chain employs TRBV20-1 and TRBJ1-3; the TCRdb D gene call, TRBD1, has no DNA to confirm it. CDR3 size: 17 residues. Germline CDR1 and CDR2: DFQATT and SNEGSKA (reference sequence). The CDR3 spells CSASELGGPLSGNTIYF.

The gene calls are TRBV6-2 or TRBV6-3 and TRBJ2-2; the TCRdb D gene call, TRBD2, has no DNA to confirm it. The CDR3 is 16 residues long. Germline V CDR1 and CDR2: MNHEY, SVGEGT. CDR3 in amino acids: CASGRRESTGTGELFF.

The V and J genes are TRBV20-1 and TRBJ1-3. Germline V gene sequence: CDR1 DFQATT, CDR2 SNEGSKA (reference sequence). The CDR3 runs 14 residues. This CDR3 reads CSAKLGNSGNTIYF.

V gene TRBV20-1 combines with J gene TRBJ2-7. CDR1 DFQATT and CDR2 SNEGSKA come from the germline V gene (reference sequence). The CDR3 consists of 13 residues. The CDR3 reads CSARTWRTYEQYF.

The rearrangement joins TRBV12-3 or TRBV12-4 to TRBJ1-5; with no DNA, the TCRdb D assignment of TRBD1 cannot be verified. This CDR3 has 12 residues. This CDR3 reads CASSPETGGQHF.

This chain uses TRBV5-1 with TRBJ2-2; TCRdb's D call, TRBD1, is unchecked because there is no DNA. Germline CDR1 is SGHRS and CDR2 is YFSETQ. The CDR3 runs 14 residues. The CDR3 loop reads CASSPGQVTGELFF.

V and J are TRBV7-2 and TRBJ2-1; TCRdb proposes TRBD2, but this gene call is untestable without DNA. CDR1 is SGHTA, CDR2 FQGNSA, per germline. The CDR3 is 16 amino acids. The CDR3 region is CASSLDLSSGDNEQFF.

The V call is TRBV11-2, the J call TRBJ2-3; absent DNA, TCRdb's TRBD1 call cannot be checked. The CDR3 runs 15 residues. Per germline, CDR1 SGHAT and CDR2 FQNNGV. CDR3 region: CASSPIQGRADTQYF.

The V and J genes are TRBV4-1 and TRBJ1-5; without DNA, the TCRdb call of TRBD1 cannot be checked. Germline assignment: CDR1 MGHRA and CDR2 YSYEKL. The CDR3 spans 14 residues. The CDR3: CASSRTPNYQPQHF.

The chain recombines TRBV4-3 with TRBJ1-4. The CDR3 covers 16 residues. Germline V lookup: CDR1 LGHNA, CDR2 YSLEER. CDR3 protein: CASSQARSSTNEKLFF.

The CDR3 loop is CASSNRATNYGYTF. The chain links TRBV12-3 or TRBV12-4 to TRBJ1-2; TCRdb gives TRBD1 as the D gene, but with no DNA this cannot be confirmed. The CDR3 is made up of 14 amino acids.

The rearrangement joins TRBV6-6 to TRBJ2-1. Germline loops: CDR1 MNHNY, CDR2 SVGAGI (reference sequence). The CDR3 has 13 residues. Here the CDR3 reads CASSYSIKNEQFF.

The V call is TRBV20-1, the J call TRBJ2-7. CDR1 DFQATT and CDR2 SNEGSKA come from the germline V gene (reference sequence). The CDR3 is made up of 16 amino acids. CDR3 amino acids: CSARDTGRQGPYEQYF.

V and J are TRBV7-2 and TRBJ2-7; TCRdb gives TRBD1 as the D gene, but with no DNA this cannot be confirmed. CDR3 length equals 17 residues. Germline values: CDR1 SGHTA, CDR2 FQGNSA. The CDR3 loop reads CASSLASGGSTSYEQYF.

The chain links TRBV20-1 to TRBJ2-1; TCRdb outputs TRBD2, but without DNA this stays unchecked. The CDR3 extends over 23 amino acids. Germline V gives CDR1 DFQATT, CDR2 SNEGSKA (reference sequence). This CDR3 is CSARGFSLAGVNKVGSSYNEQFF.